This is a list of T cell receptor beta chains from one sample in a study of early T cells in non-severe SARS-CoV-2 infection. A single record per CDR3 protein comes from TCRdb applying MiXCR to the 5' RACE reads. The data contain 80,000 or so distinct CDR3 sequences, 11% to 15% of them seen just once; the ten biggest clones take up 3%. Sequencing used whole blood. The receptors shown here come from an adult who was a healthcare worker with PCR-confirmed SARS-CoV-2 infection or an uninfected control (not recorded which). CDR3s leave out the opening cysteine and the closing phenylalanine or tryptophan. Clone size is given for some rows only: seen once, a few or many times, or a class if the clone is expanded.

. TRBJ1-5 TRBV12-3/TRBV12-4 ASSLINANQPQH
many TRBJ2-7 TRBV6-5 ASSYLGEQY
few TRBJ2-1 TRBV29-1 SVEDNRKEQF
few TRBJ2-1 TRBV20-1 SARGLNNNEQF
once TRBJ2-3 TRBV18 VSSPRLAGTTDTQY
few TRBJ2-7 TRBV29-1 SVEAGDKFYEQY
many TRBJ1-2 TRBV30 AWNSGNYGYT
. TRBJ1-4 TRBV30 AWSRQVNENLF
many TRBJ2-7 TRBV3-1 ASSPQNRAGKPSSYEQY
few TRBJ1-5 TRBV19 ASSVGSGGNQPQH
. TRBJ2-7 TRBV30 AWSPQGHEQY
few TRBJ2-5 TRBV4-1 ASSQERQGQETQY
. TRBJ2-7 TRBV9 ASSVGSGSYEQY
few TRBJ1-4 TRBV7-8 ATAPGQGRGNEKLF
. TRBJ1-1 TRBV6-5 ASSRRTGNTEAF
many TRBJ2-7 TRBV7-8 ASTTPGLVYEQY
many TRBJ2-7 TRBV7-2 ASSLTDYEQY
. TRBJ2-3 TRBV29-1 SVEDSLGGRNTQY
many TRBJ2-5 TRBV6-5 ARLRQARETQY
. TRBJ2-1 TRBV29-1 SVEDRAGGGNEQF
many TRBJ1-1 TRBV29-1 SVDSFGQPNTEAF
few TRBJ1-1 TRBV29-1 SVGIGGTGNIEAF
. TRBJ2-1 TRBV29-1 SVQVGGGYEQF
. TRBJ1-6 TRBV6-5 ASSYSKNQDLNSPLH
. TRBJ2-1 TRBV3-1 ASSQGANEQF
many TRBJ2-1 TRBV2 ASSFPFGNEQF
few TRBJ1-1 TRBV5-1 ASSLAPGLWTEAF
. TRBJ2-7 TRBV12-5 ASGLDPPSYEQY
. TRBJ1-2 TRBV6-1 ASSPYHEQPNYGYT
many TRBJ2-7 TRBV5-1 ASSTYSGRNYEQY
few TRBJ2-1 TRBV19 ASSIEIRVDEQF
many TRBJ2-1 TRBV6-1 ASKGEAGYNEQF
. TRBJ2-2 TRBV6-4 ASSDGTDTGELF
. TRBJ2-1 TRBV29-1 SGGKQGRGAGEQF
. TRBJ1-5 TRBV7-3 ASSPPAVIPPEYNQPQH
few TRBJ2-1 TRBV7-8 ASSLALAGGPSYNEQF
many TRBJ1-1 TRBV29-1 SVEGRMNTEAF